The 23 T cell receptor beta chains given below trace back to one sample, sequenced in a study of blood T cell repertoires in COVID-19. Method: immunoSEQ multiplex PCR; TCRdb's copy keeps in-frame clones and lacks some. The data hold about 98,000 clones, with 87% observed a single time. The sequenced material came from peripheral blood. The receptors stem from a man between 65 and 85 years old with acute or convalescent COVID-19.

This clone has just one count. The chain is built from TRBV5-1 and TRBJ2-7; 7 nucleotides line up with TRBD1. This CDR3 is built from 16 residues. In germline, CDR1 is SGHRS, CDR2 YFSETQ. The junction had 10 bases not matched to a gene; V was cut back by 2 bases and J by 2 bases. The CDR3 loop is CASSFGRTGSTYEQYF. CDR3 nucleotide sequence: TGCGCCAGCAGCTTTGGCCGGACAGGATCAACCTACGAGCAGTACTTC.

The V gene is TRBV2, the J gene TRBJ2-7; D unclear. Per germline, CDR1 SNHLY and CDR2 FYNNEI. V was pared by 0 bases and J by 11 bases, with 17 bases between. CDR3 size: 14 residues. The CDR3 sequence is CASSEAQALRAEYV. For the CDR3, the DNA is TGTGCCAGCAGTGAAGCTCAGGCCCTACGAGCAGAGTACGTC.

This chain connects TRBV5-4 to TRBJ1-2; 9 nucleotides align to TRBD1. The CDR3 covers 15 residues. CDR1 is SGHNT, CDR2 YYREEE, per germline (reference sequence). V lost 0 bases to trimming and J lost 8 bases; unmatched junction nucleotides: 8. The CDR3 region is CASSLASGTGHGYTF. CDR3 DNA: TGTGCCAGCAGCTTGGCTTCCGGGACAGGGCACGGCTACACCTTC.

This clone was counted once. The chain couples TRBV2 to TRBJ2-7, with 9 bases matching TRBD1. The germline gives CDR1 SNHLY, CDR2 FYNNEI. Losses at the gene ends were 7 bases for V and 7 bases for J; bases not matched to a gene: 11. CDR3 size: 14 residues. CDR3 bases: TGTGCCAGCAATAGACAGGGGGGGGCTACGGAGCAGTACGTC. It is translated as CASNRQGGATEQYV.

This chain uses TRBV6-7 with TRBJ2-7, with D perhaps matching TRBD2 (6 bases). TRBV6-7 is an open reading frame, and its role is uncertain. V was cut by 0 bases and J by 7 bases, with 19 bases left in between. The length of the CDR3 is 16 residues. The CDR3, as DNA: TGTGCCAGCAGTTACTCAGGGCCGGGAGTCAAACAAGAGCAGTACGTC. This encodes CASSYSGPGVKQEQYV.

V usage is TRBV10-1 and J usage is TRBJ2-3, with TRBD2 identical over 12 bases. The ends lost 3 bases at V and 4 bases at J; junction bases unmatched: 5. The CDR3 totals 16 residues. Germline V gene data show CDR1 as WNHNN and CDR2 as SYGVQD (reference sequence). The chain's CDR3 is CASSDPSGGAPDTQYF. CDR3 nucleotide sequence: TGCGCCAGCAGTGACCCTAGCGGGGGGGCGCCAGATACGCAGTATTTT.

The chain has TRBV19 and TRBJ1-2; D not resolved. This CDR3 comprises 13 residues. Germline V gives CDR1 LNHDA, CDR2 SQIVND (reference sequence). Between the trimmed V and J ends, which lost 4 bases and 6 bases, there was a span of 12 bases. In DNA form, the CDR3 reads TGTGCCAGTAGTACTGGGCCTCCGAATGGCTACACCTTC. Amino acid sequence: CASSTGPPNGYTF.

The chain uses TRBV5-1 and TRBJ1-6; D not resolved. The germline V gene encodes CDR1 SGHRS and CDR2 YFSETQ. Trimming cost V 0 bases and J 0 bases, with 7 bases left between them. The CDR3 has 16 amino acids. The CDR3 spells CASSLAGSSYNSPLHF. CDR3 coding DNA: TGCGCCAGCAGCTTGGCCGGTAGCTCCTATAATTCACCCCTCCACTTT.

The chain joins TRBV6-5 to TRBJ1-5; D is perhaps TRBD1 (5 bases). The CDR3 runs 14 residues. From germline, CDR1 is MNHEY and CDR2 SVGAGI. V shed 6 bases and J shed 0 bases, with 9 bases lying between them. CDR3 protein: CASRDSFSNQPQHF. The CDR3 DNA reads TGTGCCAGCAGAGACAGCTTTAGCAATCAGCCCCAGCATTTT.

The chain combines TRBV12-1 with TRBJ1-5; TRBD1, the table's D call, was not compared with the DNA. TRBV12-1 is reported as a pseudogene. This CDR3 is 19 amino acids long. The CDR3 is CASSFLYEPGQGAWQPQHF. The CDR3 DNA follows: TGTGCCAGCAGCTTTCTGTATGAGCCGGGACAGGGGGCTTGGCAGCCCCAGCATTTT.

The chain uses TRBV11-2 and TRBJ2-2; possible D gene TRBD2, 6 bases. Germline V lookup: CDR1 SGHAT, CDR2 FQNNGV. V lost 5 bases and J lost 4, with 14 bases in between. The CDR3 is 15 residues long. The CDR3 loop is CASSPTSLVTGELFF. CDR3 coding DNA: TGTGCCAGCAGCCCCACTAGCTTGGTCACCGGGGAGCTGTTTTTT.

The CDR3 DNA is TGCGCCAGCCAGCCCCCGGGACAGGGGGCCGGGGAGCTGTTTTTT. Translation gives CASQPPGQGAGELFF. This chain connects TRBV5-1 to TRBJ2-2; TRBD1 agrees at 11 bases. CDR1 is SGHRS, CDR2 YFSETQ, per germline. CDR3 length: 15 residues. The ends lost 7 bases at V and 6 bases at J; junction bases unmatched: 8.

This clone was detected only once. The genes are TRBV5-1 and TRBJ2-1; no firm D call. The CDR3 is 15 amino acids. CDR1 is SGHRS, CDR2 YFSETQ, per germline. The germline V and J ends were trimmed by 3 bases and 0 bases, with 10 bases remaining between them. CDR3 residues: CASSSGFRSYNEQFF. In DNA form, the CDR3 reads TGCGCCAGCAGCTCCGGGTTCCGCTCCTACAATGAGCAGTTCTTC.

The chain recombines TRBV4-2 with TRBJ2-1; 11 nucleotides align to TRBD2. The CDR3 contains 15 residues. Germline V CDR1 and CDR2: LGHNA, YNFKEQ. J was trimmed by 9 bases and V by 0 bases; bases with no gene match: 4. CDR3 coding DNA: TGTGCCAGCAGCCAAGATGGGACTAGCGGCGGTGAGCAGTTCTTC. Protein product: CASSQDGTSGGEQFF.

This sequence joins TRBV5-1 and TRBJ2-5; TRBD1 aligns across 9 bases. The germline V gene encodes CDR1 SGHRS and CDR2 YFSETQ. The CDR3 contains 13 residues. The V and J ends lost 4 bases and 7 bases, in that order; junction bases with no gene match: 5. The CDR3 sequence is CASSIDRGTTQYF. The CDR3 coding sequence is TGCGCCAGCAGCATTGACAGGGGGACGACCCAGTACTTC. Full variable domain (rest looked up from reference TRBV5-1 and TRBJ2-5): KAGVTQTPRYLIKTRGQQVTLSCSPISGHRSVSWYQQTPGQGLQFLFEYFSETQRNKGNFPGRFSGRQFSNSRSEMNVSTLELGDSALYLCASSIDRGTTQYFGPGTRLLVL.

The chain joins TRBV3-1 (or the pseudogene TRBV3-2) to TRBJ1-1, with TRBD1 identical over 7 bases. Germline V gives CDR1 LGHDT, CDR2 YNNKEL (reference sequence). CDR3 length: 16 residues. The J segment lost 1 base and the V segment lost 4 bases, leaving 9 bases of the junction unmatched. The CDR3: CASSPTMGQRNTEAFF. DNA for the CDR3: TGTGCCAGCAGCCCTACTATGGGACAGCGGAACACTGAAGCTTTCTTT.

The chain couples TRBV28 to TRBJ1-4, with D possibly matching TRBD1 (5 bases). Germline assignment: CDR1 MDHEN and CDR2 SYDVKM. Trimming stripped 4 bases from V and 7 bases from J, with 13 bases between. The CDR3 is 14 residues long. The CDR3 coding sequence is TGTGCCAGCAGTTCCCCGGGGGTCGGTGAAAAACTGTTTTTT. Translation gives CASSSPGVGEKLFF.

The gene calls are TRBV28 and TRBJ2-4; TRBD1 matches at 7 bases. V lost 5 bases, J lost 7 bases, and 8 bases stayed unmatched. This CDR3 contains 14 residues. Germline CDR1 reads MDHEN; CDR2 reads SYDVKM. The CDR3 protein is CASSINRGSNIQYF. The CDR3 nucleotides read TGTGCCAGCAGTATAAACAGGGGTAGTAACATTCAGTACTTC. Combining the CDR3 with reference TRBV28 and TRBJ2-4 gives the whole variable domain DVKVTQSSRYLVKRTGEKVFLECVQDMDHENMFWYRQDPGLGLRLIYFSYDVKMKEKGDIPEGYSVSREKKERFSLILESASTNQTSMYLCASSINRGSNIQYFGAGTRLSVL.

Of note for this clone: The junction departs from germline at one end; a sequencing error may be responsible. The gene calls are TRBV3-1 (or the pseudogene TRBV3-2) and TRBJ1-1; D is ambiguous. The CDR3 totals 11 residues. CDR1 and CDR2 from the germline V gene are LGHDT and YNNKEL (reference sequence). CDR3 DNA: TGTGCCAGCAGCCAAGTCGTACAGCTCTCCTTT. Residues: CASSQVVQLSF.

The CDR3 DNA sequence: TGTGCCAGCAGCTTAGAGAGGACAGGGAGCGCTAGGGCCAACGTCCTGACTTTC. This gives the protein CASSLERTGSARANVLTF. This chain uses TRBV7-8 with TRBJ2-6, with 8 bases lining up with TRBD1. Unmatched junction bases numbered 10, after V lost 1 base and J lost 5 bases. Germline CDR1 SGHVS, CDR2 FQNEAQ. The CDR3 has 18 amino acids.

This clone was counted between two and nine times. The chain couples TRBV10-3 to TRBJ1-3; 7 positions match TRBD1. CDR1 ENHRY and CDR2 SYGVKD come from the germline V gene. V trimming: 6 bases; J trimming: 2 bases; junction bases outside the gene matches: 10. This CDR3 has 16 amino acids. The CDR3 loop reads CAIRATGDPTGNTIYF. CDR3 bases: TGTGCCATCAGGGCTACAGGGGATCCAACTGGAAACACCATATATTTT.

This clone has only one observation. Here the CDR3 DNA reads TGTGCCAGCAGTTTTCCCGGGAACTATGGCTACACCTTC. It encodes CASSFPGNYGYTF. The chain is built from TRBV12-3 or TRBV12-4 and TRBJ1-2; D remains ambiguous. There are 13 residues in the CDR3. The germline V and J ends were trimmed by 3 bases and 2 bases, with 7 bases remaining between them.

V gene TRBV7-9 combines with J gene TRBJ1-5, with D unclear. The CDR3 sequence is 15 residues long. Germline-derived CDR1 and CDR2 are SEHNR and FQNEAQ (reference sequence). V was cut by 5 bases and J by 3 bases, with 14 bases left in between. In DNA, the CDR3 is TGTGCCAGCAGCCCCGGGATGGGCACCAATCAGCCCCAGCATTTT. Translation: CASSPGMGTNQPQHF.